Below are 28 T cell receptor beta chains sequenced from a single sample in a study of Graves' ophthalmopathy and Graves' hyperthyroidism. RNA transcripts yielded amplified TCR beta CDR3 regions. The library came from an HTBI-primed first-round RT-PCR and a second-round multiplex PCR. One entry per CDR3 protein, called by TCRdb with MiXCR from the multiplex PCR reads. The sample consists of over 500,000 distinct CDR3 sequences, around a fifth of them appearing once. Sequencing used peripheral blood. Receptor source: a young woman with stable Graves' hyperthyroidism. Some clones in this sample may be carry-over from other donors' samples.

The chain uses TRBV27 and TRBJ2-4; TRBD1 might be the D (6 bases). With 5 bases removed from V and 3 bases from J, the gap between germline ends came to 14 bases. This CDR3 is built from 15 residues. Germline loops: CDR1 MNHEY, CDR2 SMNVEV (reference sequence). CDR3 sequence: CASSGRQADKNIQYF. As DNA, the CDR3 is TGTGCCAGCAGTGGTCGACAGGCGGACAAAAACATTCAGTACTTC.

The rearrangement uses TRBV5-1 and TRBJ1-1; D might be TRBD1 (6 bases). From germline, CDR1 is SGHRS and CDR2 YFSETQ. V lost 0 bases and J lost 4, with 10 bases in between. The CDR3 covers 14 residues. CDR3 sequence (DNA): TGCGCCAGCAGCTTGGGAGACAGGATCACTGAAGCTTTCTTT. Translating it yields CASSLGDRITEAFF.

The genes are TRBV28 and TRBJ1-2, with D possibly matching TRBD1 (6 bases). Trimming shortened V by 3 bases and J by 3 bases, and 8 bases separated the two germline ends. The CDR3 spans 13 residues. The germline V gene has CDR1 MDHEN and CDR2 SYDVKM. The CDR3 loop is CASSFGGHYGYTF. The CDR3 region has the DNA TGTGCCAGCAGTTTCGGGGGGCACTATGGCTACACCTTC.

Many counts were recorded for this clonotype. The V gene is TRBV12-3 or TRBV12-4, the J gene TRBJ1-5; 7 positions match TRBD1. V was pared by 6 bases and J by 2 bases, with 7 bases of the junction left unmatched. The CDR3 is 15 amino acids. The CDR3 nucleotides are TGTGCCAGCAGCCCGGGACAGTGGGGCAATCAGCCCCAGCATTTT. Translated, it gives CASSPGQWGNQPQHF.

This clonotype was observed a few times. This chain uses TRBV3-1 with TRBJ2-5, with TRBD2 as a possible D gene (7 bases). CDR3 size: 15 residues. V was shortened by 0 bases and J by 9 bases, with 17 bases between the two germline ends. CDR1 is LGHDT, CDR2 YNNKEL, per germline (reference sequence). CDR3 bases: TGTGCCAGCAGCCAAGATATAGGCGGGGGCCGCTCCCAGTACTTC. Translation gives CASSQDIGGGRSQYF.

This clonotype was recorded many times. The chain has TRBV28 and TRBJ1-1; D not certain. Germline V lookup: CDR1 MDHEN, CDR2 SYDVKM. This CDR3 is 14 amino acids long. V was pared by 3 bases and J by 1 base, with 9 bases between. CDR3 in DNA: TGTGCCAGCAGTTTTCTGGGCACGAACACTGAAGCTTTCTTT. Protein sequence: CASSFLGTNTEAFF.

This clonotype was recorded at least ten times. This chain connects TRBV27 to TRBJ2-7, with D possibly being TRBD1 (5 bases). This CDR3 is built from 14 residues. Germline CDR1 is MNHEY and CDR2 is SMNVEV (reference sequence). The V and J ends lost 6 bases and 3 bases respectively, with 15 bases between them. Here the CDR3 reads CASRSLAGHYEQYF. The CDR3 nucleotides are TGTGCCAGCAGGTCCTTGGCAGGGCACTACGAGCAGTACTTC.

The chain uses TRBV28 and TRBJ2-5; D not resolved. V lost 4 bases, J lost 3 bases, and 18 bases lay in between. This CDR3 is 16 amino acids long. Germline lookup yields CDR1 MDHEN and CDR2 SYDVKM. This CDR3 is CASSSILIGSEETQYF. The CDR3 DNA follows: TGTGCCAGCAGTTCTATCTTAATAGGGTCCGAAGAGACCCAGTACTTC. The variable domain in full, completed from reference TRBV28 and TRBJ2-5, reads DVKVTQSSRYLVKRTGEKVFLECVQDMDHENMFWYRQDPGLGLRLIYFSYDVKMKEKGDIPEGYSVSREKKERFSLILESASTNQTSMYLCASSSILIGSEETQYFGPGTRLLVL.

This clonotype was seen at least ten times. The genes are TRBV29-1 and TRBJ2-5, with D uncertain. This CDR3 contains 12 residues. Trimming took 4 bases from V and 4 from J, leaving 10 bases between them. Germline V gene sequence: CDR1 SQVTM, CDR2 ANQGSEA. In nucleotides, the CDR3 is TGCAGCGTTGGGCAGGTTTCAGAGACCCAGTACTTC. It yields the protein CSVGQVSETQYF.

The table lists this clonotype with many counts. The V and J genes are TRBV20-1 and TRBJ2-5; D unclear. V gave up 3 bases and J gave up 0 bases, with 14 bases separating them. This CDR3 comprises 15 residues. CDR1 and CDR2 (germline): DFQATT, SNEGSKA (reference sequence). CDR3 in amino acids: CSASNGGQDQETQYF. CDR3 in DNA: TGCAGTGCTAGTAATGGTGGTCAGGACCAAGAGACCCAGTACTTC.

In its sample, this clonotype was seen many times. DNA of the CDR3: TGTGCCAGCAGTTACTCGACCCTACAAGAGACCCAGTACTTC. Its protein is CASSYSTLQETQYF. V usage is TRBV6-5 and J usage is TRBJ2-5; D remains unclear. Germline assignment: CDR1 MNHEY and CDR2 SVGAGI. Trimming took 0 bases from V and 2 from J, leaving 7 bases between them. CDR3 length: 14 residues.

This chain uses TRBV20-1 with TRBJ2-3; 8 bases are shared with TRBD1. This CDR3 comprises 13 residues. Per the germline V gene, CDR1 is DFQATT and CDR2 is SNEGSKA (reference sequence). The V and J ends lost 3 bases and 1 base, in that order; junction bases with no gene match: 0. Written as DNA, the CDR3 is TGCAGTGCTAGCAGGGGGCGCACAGATACGCAGTATTTT. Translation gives CSASRGRTDTQYF.

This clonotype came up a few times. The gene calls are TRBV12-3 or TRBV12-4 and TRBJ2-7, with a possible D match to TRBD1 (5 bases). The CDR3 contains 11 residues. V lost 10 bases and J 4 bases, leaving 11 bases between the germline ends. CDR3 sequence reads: CATRKGYEQYF. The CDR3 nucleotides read TGTGCCACCAGGAAGGGGTACGAGCAGTACTTC.

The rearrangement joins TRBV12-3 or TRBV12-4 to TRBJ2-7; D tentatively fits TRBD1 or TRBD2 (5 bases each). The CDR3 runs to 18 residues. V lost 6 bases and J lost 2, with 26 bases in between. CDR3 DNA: TGTGCCAGCAGGCCAAACCTGGGGACGGATCAAGGGGCCTACGAGCAGTACTTC. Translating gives CASRPNLGTDQGAYEQYF.

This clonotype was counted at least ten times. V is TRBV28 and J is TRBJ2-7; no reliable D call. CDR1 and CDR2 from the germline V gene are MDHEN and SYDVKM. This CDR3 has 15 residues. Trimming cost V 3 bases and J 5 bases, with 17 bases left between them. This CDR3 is CASSFMQEPLNEQYF. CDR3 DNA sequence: TGTGCCAGCAGTTTTATGCAAGAGCCTCTCAACGAGCAGTACTTC.

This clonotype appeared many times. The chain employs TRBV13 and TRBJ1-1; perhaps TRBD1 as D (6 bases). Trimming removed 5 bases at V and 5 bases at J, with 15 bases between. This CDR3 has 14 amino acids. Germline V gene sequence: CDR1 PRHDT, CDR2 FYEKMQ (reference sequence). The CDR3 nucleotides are TGTGCCAGCAGCCCGGGACAAGCGGAGACTGAAGCTTTCTTT. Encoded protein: CASSPGQAETEAFF. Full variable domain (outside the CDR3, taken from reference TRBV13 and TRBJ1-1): AAGVIQSPRHLIKEKRETATLKCYPIPRHDTVYWYQQGPGQDPQFLISFYEKMQSDKGSIPDRFSAQQFSDYHSELNMSSLELGDSALYFCASSPGQAETEAFFGQGTRLTVV.

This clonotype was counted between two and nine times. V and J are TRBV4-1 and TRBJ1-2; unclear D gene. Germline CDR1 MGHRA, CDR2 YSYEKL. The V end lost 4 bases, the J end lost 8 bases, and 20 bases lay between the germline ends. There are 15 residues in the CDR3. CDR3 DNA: TGCGCCAGCAGCCTTACGTCCTCCCCAGCGAAAGGCTACACCTTC. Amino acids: CASSLTSSPAKGYTF.

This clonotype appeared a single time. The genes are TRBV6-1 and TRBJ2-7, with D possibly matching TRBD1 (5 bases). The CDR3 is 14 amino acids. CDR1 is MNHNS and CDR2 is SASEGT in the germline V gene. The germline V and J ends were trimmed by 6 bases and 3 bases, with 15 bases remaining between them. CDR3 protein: CASSQDSLGYEQYF. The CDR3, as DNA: TGTGCCAGCAGCCAAGACAGCCTCGGCTACGAGCAGTACTTC.

The CDR3 sequence is CASRGQGRTEQYF. CDR3 coding DNA: TGTGCCAGCAGGGGACAGGGACGTACCGAGCAGTACTTC. The chain recombines TRBV6-1 with TRBJ2-7, with 9 bases identical to TRBD1. Germline CDR1 reads MNHNS; CDR2 reads SASEGT. This CDR3 has 13 amino acids. J lost 6 bases, V lost 6 bases, and 6 bases had no gene match.

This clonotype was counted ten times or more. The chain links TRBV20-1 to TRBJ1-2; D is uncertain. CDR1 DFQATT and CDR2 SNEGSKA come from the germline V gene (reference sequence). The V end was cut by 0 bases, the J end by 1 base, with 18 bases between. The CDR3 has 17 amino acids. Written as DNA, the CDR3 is TGCAGTGCTAGAGAAGGACGGCAGACACCAAATAACTATGGCTACACCTTC. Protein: CSAREGRQTPNNYGYTF.

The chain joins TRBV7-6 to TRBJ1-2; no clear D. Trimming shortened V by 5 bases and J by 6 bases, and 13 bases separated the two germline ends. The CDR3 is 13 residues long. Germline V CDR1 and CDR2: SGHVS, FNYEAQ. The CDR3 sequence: CASSLAPSDGYTF. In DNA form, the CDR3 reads TGTGCCAGCAGCCTCGCGCCCTCAGATGGCTACACCTTC.

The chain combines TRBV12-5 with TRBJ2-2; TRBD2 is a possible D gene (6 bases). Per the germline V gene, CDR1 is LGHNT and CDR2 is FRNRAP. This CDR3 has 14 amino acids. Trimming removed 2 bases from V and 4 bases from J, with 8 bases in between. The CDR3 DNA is TGTGCTAGTGGTTTGCTTAGCGGCACCGGGGAGCTGTTTTTT. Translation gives CASGLLSGTGELFF.

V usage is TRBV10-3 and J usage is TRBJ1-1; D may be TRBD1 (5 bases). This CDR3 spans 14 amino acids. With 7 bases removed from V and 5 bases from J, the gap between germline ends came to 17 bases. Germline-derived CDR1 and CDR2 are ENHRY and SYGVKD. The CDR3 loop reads CAINNARGRTEAFF. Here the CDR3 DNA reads TGTGCCATCAATAATGCGCGGGGGAGAACTGAAGCTTTCTTT.

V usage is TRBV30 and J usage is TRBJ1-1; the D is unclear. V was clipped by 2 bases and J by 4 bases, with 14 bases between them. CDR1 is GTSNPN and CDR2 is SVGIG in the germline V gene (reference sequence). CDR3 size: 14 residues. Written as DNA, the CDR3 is TGTGCCTGGAGTACGGGATCTCGAGGCACTGAAGCTTTCTTT. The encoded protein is CAWSTGSRGTEAFF.

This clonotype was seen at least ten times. For the CDR3, the DNA is TGTGCCAGCAGTTACTTCAGGGTAAGGTTTAACACTGAAGCTTTCTTT. Translating gives CASSYFRVRFNTEAFF. The chain uses TRBV6-2 or TRBV6-3 and TRBJ1-1; TRBD1 is a possible D gene (5 bases). The CDR3 totals 16 residues. Deletions cut 1 base from V and 2 bases from J, with 14 bases between. Germline V gene sequence: CDR1 MNHEY, CDR2 SVGEGT.

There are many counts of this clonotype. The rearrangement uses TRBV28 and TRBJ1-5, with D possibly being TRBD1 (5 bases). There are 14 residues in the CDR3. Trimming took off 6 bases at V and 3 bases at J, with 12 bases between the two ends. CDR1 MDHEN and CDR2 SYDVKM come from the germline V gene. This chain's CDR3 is CASSQYRNNQPQHF. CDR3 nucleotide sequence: TGTGCCAGCAGCCAATACAGGAACAATCAGCCCCAGCATTTT.

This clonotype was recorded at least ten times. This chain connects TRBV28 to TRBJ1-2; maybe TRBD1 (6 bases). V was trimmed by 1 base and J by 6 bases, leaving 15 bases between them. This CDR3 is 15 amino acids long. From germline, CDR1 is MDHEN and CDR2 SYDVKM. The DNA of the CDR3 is TGTGCCAGCAGTTTATTAGGGACACAAAGAAATGGCTACACCTTC. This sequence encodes CASSLLGTQRNGYTF.

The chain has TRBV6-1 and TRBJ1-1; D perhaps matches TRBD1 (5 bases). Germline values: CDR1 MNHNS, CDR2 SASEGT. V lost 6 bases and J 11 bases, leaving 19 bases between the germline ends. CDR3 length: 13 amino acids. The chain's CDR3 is CASSQDGALRAFF. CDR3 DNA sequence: TGTGCCAGCAGCCAAGACGGGGCCCTGAGGGCTTTCTTT.